This TCR beta chain was captured by sequencing in a study of blood T cells in healthy people across ages. In germline, CDR1 is MNHNS, CDR2 SASEGT. This CDR3 has 15 amino acids. Losses at the gene ends were 8 bases for V and 3 bases for J; bases not matched to a gene: 9. With a J-beta primer mix and a sample-barcoded 5' primer, a second PCR ran 7 to 11 cycles. TCRdb itself ran the 5' RACE reads through MiXCR, one entry per CDR3 protein. The sample has about 1.5 million distinct CDR3 sequences; 42% are singletons. Per sample, at least 6 micrograms of total RNA were extracted. The clonotype was recovered from a woman aged 18 to 35 in good health. The sample taken for sequencing was blood. This sequence joins TRBV6-1 and TRBJ2-1; 8 bases match TRBD2. The CDR3 loop reads CASASGGRNYNEQFF. CDR3 nucleotide sequence: TGTGCCAGCGCCTCCGGCGGGAGGAACTACAATGAGCAGTTCTTC.